This T cell receptor (beta chain) stems from a study of blood T cell repertoires in COVID-19. Clones were sequenced by immunoSEQ multiplex PCR, and TCRdb holds only the in-frame ones, with some missing. Of about 230,000 clones in the sample, roughly 83% were seen once. The CDR3 is 11 residues long. Germline V gene lookup returns CDR1 SNHLY and CDR2 FYNNEI. V lost 6 bases and J lost 12, with 14 bases in between. Sequencing was carried out using peripheral blood. The TCR comes from a woman aged 65 to 85 with active or convalescent COVID-19. The V gene is TRBV2, the J gene TRBJ1-1; weak D call: TRBD1 (6 bases). The CDR3, as DNA: TGTGCCAGCAGGGAACAGGGAAGACCTTTCTTT. This codes for CASREQGRPFF.